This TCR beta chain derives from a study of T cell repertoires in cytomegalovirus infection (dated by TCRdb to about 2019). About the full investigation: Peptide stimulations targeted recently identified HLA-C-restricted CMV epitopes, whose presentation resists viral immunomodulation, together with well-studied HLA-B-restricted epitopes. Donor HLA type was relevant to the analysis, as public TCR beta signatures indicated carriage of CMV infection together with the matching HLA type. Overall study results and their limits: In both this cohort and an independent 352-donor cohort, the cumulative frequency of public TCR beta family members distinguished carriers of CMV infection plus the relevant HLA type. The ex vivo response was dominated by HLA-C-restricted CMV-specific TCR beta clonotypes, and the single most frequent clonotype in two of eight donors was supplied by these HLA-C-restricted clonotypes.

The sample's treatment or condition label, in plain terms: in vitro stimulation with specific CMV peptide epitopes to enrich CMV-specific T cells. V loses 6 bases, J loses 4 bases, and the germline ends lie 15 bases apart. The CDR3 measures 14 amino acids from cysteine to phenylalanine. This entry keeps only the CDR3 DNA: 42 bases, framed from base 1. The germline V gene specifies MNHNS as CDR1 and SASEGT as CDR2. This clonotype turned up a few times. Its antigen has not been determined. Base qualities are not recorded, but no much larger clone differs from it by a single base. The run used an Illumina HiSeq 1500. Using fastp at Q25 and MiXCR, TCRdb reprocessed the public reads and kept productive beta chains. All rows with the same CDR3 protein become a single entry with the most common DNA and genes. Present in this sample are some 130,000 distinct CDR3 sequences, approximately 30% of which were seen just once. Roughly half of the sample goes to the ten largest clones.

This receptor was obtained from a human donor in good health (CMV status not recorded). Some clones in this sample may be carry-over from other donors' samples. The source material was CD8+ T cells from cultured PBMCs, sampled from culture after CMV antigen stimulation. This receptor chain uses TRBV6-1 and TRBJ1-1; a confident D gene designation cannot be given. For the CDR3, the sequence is CASSPLDLGTEAFF. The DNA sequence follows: TGTGCCAGCAGCCCCTTGGACCTGGGCACTGAAGCTTTCTTT.